This TCR beta chain was found in a study of blood T cells in healthy people across ages. Study at large: Capturing about one barcoded beta molecule per two T cells was achieved by template switching. Study results and caveats: The diversity estimates, figures obtained from one million T cells, were considered underestimates. Per million T cells, TCR beta diversity dropped about linearly as age rose.

The germline gives CDR1 SGHKS, CDR2 YYEKEE (reference sequence). The CDR3 spans 16 residues. In the case of this clonotype: What it binds is not known. One junction end does not reproduce the germline sequence, and a read error may be involved.

A second PCR, run for roughly 7 to 11 cycles, used a sample-barcoded 5' primer plus a J-beta primer mix. MiXCR, run by TCRdb on the 5' RACE reads, gives a single entry per CDR3 protein. The data contain over 1,500,000 distinct CDR3 sequences, 49% of them seen just once; the ten biggest clones take up roughly 2.1%. The source is a woman in her 40s in good health. The specimen sequenced was blood. This sequence joins TRBV5-5 and TRBJ1-4, with D possibly being TRBD1 (6 bases). CDR3 in DNA: TGTGCCAGCAGCTTGGGGATGGGGGCCCCTGGAGAAAGACTGTTTTTT. It codes for CASSLGMGAPGERLFF.